This T cell receptor beta chain is drawn from a study of metastatic and nonmetastatic thyroid tumors (dated by TCRdb to about 2020). Background for the entire study: For patients with malignant and with benign thyroid disease, the researchers compared repertoires between peripheral blood samples and tumor or nodule tissue samples.

Results the study describes overall, beyond this receptor: In both blood and tumor samples, malignant tumors were reported to have significantly higher TCR beta diversity than benign nodules.

No patient had received any treatment before thyroid surgery. Using T-cell receptor beta sequencing, the study looked back at clinical samples from patients collected from the early 2010s to the late 2010s. The library was built by means of PCR. The listed sequencing device is Illumina HiSeq 4000. The TCR beta-chain CDR3 region of each patient was profiled by high-throughput sequencing. The paper's processing steps were these. A classifier to discriminate distant-metastatic papillary thyroid cancer patients was built from CDR3 differences across clinicopathological groups. Repertoire diversity was assessed with the Shannon index, and tumor-blood repertoire similarity with the Morisita-Horn index. TCRdb ran its own pipeline on the public reads, namely fastp trimming at Q25 and MiXCR clone calling, and kept in-frame beta chains. It is TCRdb's table, rather than the study itself, that gives the V and J calls and clone size. The sample data list approximately 20,000 clones, and more than 14% of these were observed just once. 14% of the sample is in the top ten clones.

This clone is judged medium-sized (0.01 to 0.1%). The antigen it binds to is not known. The record has no base qualities; no much larger clone is one base away. The receptor comes from a female donor with papillary thyroid cancer or a benign thyroid nodule (not recorded which). Some clones in this sample may be carry-over from other donors' samples. Sequenced sample: tumor tissue.

The CDR3 region has the sequence CASSQPPGGPNEKLFF. The DNA sequence is as follows: TGTGCCAGCAGCCAACCTCCAGGGGGCCCTAATGAAAAACTGTTTTTT. In this chain, TRBV4-2 is recombined with TRBJ1-4; 8 nucleotides in the junction match TRBD1. V is trimmed back by 2 bases and J by 3 bases, and the junction contains 5 bases that no gene match accounts for. The cysteine opens and the phenylalanine closes a CDR3 of 16 amino acids. CDR3 DNA only is kept here, 48 bases in frame from base 1. CDR1 and CDR2 are read off the germline V gene as LGHNA and YNFKEQ.